Following are 20 T cell receptor beta chains from one sample sequenced in a study of human T cells and chemical hapten exposure (dated by TCRdb to the early 2020s). The time point label for this specimen denotes: healthy volunteer bleed at 2 weeks. Total RNA was extracted from unfractionated whole blood collected in Tempus Blood RNA tubes. Library preparation used RACE. Sequencing instrument: NextSeq 500. TCRdb's own reprocessing of the public reads used fastp at Q25 and MiXCR and kept productive beta chains. Rows with one shared CDR3 protein collapse into an entry with the most common genes and DNA. Across this sample there are about 130,000 distinct CDR3 sequences, with around 8.2% seen only once. Together, the top ten hold 1.5% to 2% of the sample. Sequenced sample: whole blood. Receptors were obtained from a male donor in good health. Some clones in this sample may be carry-over from other donors' samples.

The table lists this clonotype with a few counts. This chain connects TRBV27 to TRBJ1-1, with TRBD1 matching 7 bases. The CDR3 loop spans 16 amino acids. Looked up from germline, CDR1 is MNHEY and CDR2 is SMNVEV (reference sequence). The J segment lost 4 bases and the V segment lost 0 bases, leaving 8 bases of the junction unmatched. The CDR3: CASSLSGTAGSTEAFF. For the CDR3, the DNA is TGTGCCAGCAGTTTATCGGGGACAGCGGGGAGCACTGAAGCTTTCTTT.

The table lists this clonotype with a few counts. This chain links TRBV5-6 with TRBJ2-7, with 9 bases fitting TRBD2. Germline CDR1 reads SGHDT; CDR2 reads YYEEEE. The CDR3 has 12 amino acids. The trim removed 4 bases at V and 7 bases at J, leaving 3 bases unmatched. In DNA, the CDR3 is TGTGCCAGCAGCCGTGGACTAGCGGAGCAGTACTTC. It specifies CASSRGLAEQYF.

V is TRBV20-1 and J is TRBJ2-2; possibly TRBD1 or TRBD2 for D (5 bases each). The CDR3 length is 16 residues. Germline CDR1 is DFQATT and CDR2 is SNEGSKA (reference sequence). Deletions cut 0 bases from V and 4 bases from J, with 15 bases between. CDR3 DNA: TGCAGTGCTAGAGATGAATTCTGGGACGGCACCGGGGAGCTGTTTTTT. Translation: CSARDEFWDGTGELFF.

This clonotype has only a few counts. The gene calls are TRBV7-6 and TRBJ2-5, with D perhaps TRBD2 (5 bases). Germline loops: CDR1 SGHVS, CDR2 FNYEAQ. This CDR3 is 13 amino acids long. The germline V and J ends were trimmed by 5 bases and 2 bases, with 9 bases remaining between them. This chain's CDR3 is CASSPLGQETQYF. The CDR3, as DNA: TGTGCCAGCAGCCCACTAGGACAAGAGACCCAGTACTTC.

This clonotype has a count of ten or more. The CDR3 sequence is CATSRDWMGNTGELFF. The DNA of the CDR3 is TGTGCCACCAGCAGAGATTGGATGGGGAACACCGGGGAGCTGTTTTTT. This chain joins TRBV15 and TRBJ2-2; D remains ambiguous. The germline V gene has CDR1 LNHNV and CDR2 YYDKDF (reference sequence). Trimming left V 0 bases short and J 1 base short, with 9 bases between. The CDR3 is 16 residues long.

The rearrangement joins TRBV10-3 to TRBJ2-1, with D hard to call. Trimming pared 8 bases from V and 10 bases from J, leaving 12 bases between. Germline loops: CDR1 ENHRY, CDR2 SYGVKD. The CDR3 totals 11 residues. CDR3 DNA sequence: TGTGCCATCTCCAGTAAGTGGGAGCAGTTCTTC. Translated: CAISSKWEQFF.

The chain has TRBV2 and TRBJ2-5, with no clear D. The CDR3 totals 13 residues. Germline values: CDR1 SNHLY, CDR2 FYNNEI. Trimming took 0 bases from V and 4 from J, leaving 6 bases between them. The CDR3: CASSEAETETQYF. Written as DNA, the CDR3 is TGTGCCAGCAGTGAAGCAGAGACAGAGACCCAGTACTTC. Variable domain in full (rest from reference TRBV2 and TRBJ2-5): EPEVTQTPSHQVTQMGQEVILRCVPISNHLYFYWYRQILGQKVEFLVSFYNNEISEKSEIFDDQFSVERPDGSNFTLKIRSTKLEDSAMYFCASSEAETETQYFGPGTRLLVL.

The chain combines TRBV6-1 with TRBJ1-1, with D perhaps matching TRBD1 (5 bases). Germline CDR1 reads MNHNS; CDR2 reads SASEGT. There are 15 residues in the CDR3. Between the trimmed V and J ends, which lost 0 bases and 6 bases, there was a span of 14 bases. CDR3 nucleotide sequence: TGTGCCAGCAGTGAAGCGCAAGGGGCGACAGCTGAAGCTTTCTTT. This translates into CASSEAQGATAEAFF.

This clonotype was counted at least ten times. The chain couples TRBV7-9 to TRBJ2-7; the match to TRBD2 covers 8 bases. CDR3 length: 15 amino acids. In germline, CDR1 is SEHNR, CDR2 FQNEAQ (reference sequence). Trimming removed 1 base from V and 7 bases from J; junction bases left unmatched: 9. For the CDR3, the DNA is TGTGCCAGCAGCTTAGAGATTCGTAGCGGGAATGAGCAGTACTTC. Translation: CASSLEIRSGNEQYF.

This clonotype was observed a handful of times. CDR3 in amino acids: CASSRVAGGADTQYF. CDR3 nucleotides: TGTGCCAGCAGCAGGGTAGCGGGGGGGGCGGATACGCAGTATTTT. This rearrangement joins TRBV3-1 to TRBJ2-3; 11 nucleotides align to TRBD2. The CDR3 extends over 15 amino acids. The V and J ends lost 5 bases and 6 bases, in that order; junction bases with no gene match: 7. Germline values: CDR1 LGHDT, CDR2 YNNKEL (reference sequence).

The chain employs TRBV3-1 and TRBJ1-1; the D is unclear. The germline CDR1 and CDR2 sequences are LGHDT and YNNKEL (reference sequence). Trimming removed 7 bases from V and 1 base from J, with 10 bases in between. The CDR3 covers 13 residues. CDR3 in amino acids: CASTLVGNTEAFF. The DNA of the CDR3 is TGTGCCAGCACGCTCGTCGGGAACACTGAAGCTTTCTTT.

The count of this clonotype is one. V and J are TRBV21-1 and TRBJ2-2. TRBV21-1 is reported as a pseudogene. This CDR3 region has 12 residues. CDR3 DNA sequence: TGTGCCAGCAGCAAATGGACCGGGGAGCTGTTTTTT. Translating it yields CASSKWTGELFF.

This clonotype was picked up a small number of times. The chain joins TRBV19 to TRBJ2-3; the D is unclear. This CDR3 is built from 16 residues. With 5 bases removed from V and 4 bases from J, the gap between germline ends came to 19 bases. CDR1 and CDR2 from the germline V gene are LNHDA and SQIVND (reference sequence). As DNA, the CDR3 is TGTGCCAGTAGTCTCTTGGGCAGCGTCCCCCCAGATACGCAGTATTTT. Translating it yields CASSLLGSVPPDTQYF.

Regarding this clonotype: The junction differs from germline at one of its ends, possibly a read error. This chain links TRBV20-1 with TRBJ1-4; D ambiguous. The CDR3 covers 12 residues. Germline V gene data show CDR1 as DFQATT and CDR2 as SNEGSKA (reference sequence). The CDR3 region has the DNA TGCAGTGCTCCCCTGACTAGTGAAAAACTGTTTTTT. Translated: CSAPLTSEKLFF.

This rearrangement joins TRBV27 to TRBJ1-1; no firm D call. This CDR3 has 11 residues. The germline CDR1 and CDR2 sequences are MNHEY and SMNVEV (reference sequence). The V and J ends lost 3 bases and 11 bases respectively, with 10 bases between them. The CDR3 sequence: CASSLMGKAFF. In DNA, the CDR3 is TGTGCCAGCAGTTTGATGGGGAAGGCTTTCTTT.

This sequence joins TRBV9 and TRBJ2-1, with unresolved D. The CDR3 totals 13 residues. Germline values: CDR1 SGDLS, CDR2 YYNGEE. The V gene lost 4 bases and the J gene lost 6 bases, with 11 bases spanning the gap. The CDR3 loop is CASSPQKSNEQFF. DNA for the CDR3: TGTGCCAGCAGCCCCCAGAAAAGCAATGAGCAGTTCTTC.

The table lists this clonotype with a few counts. The CDR3 DNA reads TGTGCCAGCAGCTTAGGTGGTAGGGCTGACACTGAAGCTTTCTTT. Translated, it gives CASSLGGRADTEAFF. The V call is TRBV11-2, the J call TRBJ1-1; D remains ambiguous. V was trimmed by 1 base and J by 3 bases, leaving 12 bases between them. The CDR3 runs to 15 residues. Looked up from germline, CDR1 is SGHAT and CDR2 is FQNNGV.

This clonotype was detected a few times. The chain combines TRBV5-1 with TRBJ2-7, with a weak D call TRBD1 (6 bases). Germline CDR1 reads SGHRS; CDR2 reads YFSETQ. Trimming took 0 bases from V and 4 from J, leaving 11 bases between them. CDR3 length: 14 residues. CDR3 coding DNA: TGCGCCAGCAGCTTGGCTACAGGGAATTACGAGCAGTACTTC. Encoded protein: CASSLATGNYEQYF.

This clonotype was counted a few times. This rearrangement joins TRBV4-3 to TRBJ2-7; 9 bases are shared with TRBD1. In germline, CDR1 is LGHNA, CDR2 YSLEER. Trimming took 0 bases from V and 4 from J; bases not matched to a gene: 7. The CDR3 is 16 residues long. As DNA, the CDR3 is TGCGCCAGCAGCCAAGACCTGGGGACAGGGAGGTACGAGCAGTACTTC. It codes for CASSQDLGTGRYEQYF.

This clonotype has a count of ten or more. The chain combines TRBV9 with TRBJ2-7; D unclear. V was cut by 0 bases and J by 6 bases, with 13 bases left in between. The germline V gene has CDR1 SGDLS and CDR2 YYNGEE. The CDR3 spans 14 residues. CDR3: CASSVEGSMAEQYF. The CDR3 DNA reads as TGTGCCAGCAGCGTAGAGGGTAGCATGGCCGAGCAGTACTTC.